The 25 T cell receptor beta chains in this list originate from one sample, sequenced in a study of T cells in Graves' hyperthyroidism and ophthalmopathy. The source material, RNA transcripts, was used to amplify TCR beta CDR3 regions. The HTBI set primed first-round TCR CDR3 RT-PCR. TCRdb processed the multiplex PCR reads anew with MiXCR; each CDR3 protein has one entry. The sample yields around 540,000 distinct CDR3 sequences, about 15% seen once. Sequenced material: blood. These receptors came from a woman aged 30 to 39 with Graves' ophthalmopathy.

In its sample, this clonotype was seen a few times. The genes are TRBV6-2 or TRBV6-3 and TRBJ1-2, with a possible D match to TRBD1 (5 bases). V lost 0 bases and J 4 bases, leaving 15 bases between the germline ends. Germline loops: CDR1 MNHEY, CDR2 SVGEGT. This CDR3 has 16 amino acids. The CDR3 here is CASSYSTQGIGYGYTF. DNA for the CDR3: TGTGCCAGCAGTTACTCGACCCAGGGAATTGGCTATGGCTACACCTTC.

Concerning this clonotype itself: One base away lies a much larger clone, so this may be a sequencing read error. The chain joins TRBV28 to TRBJ2-2; TRBD2 aligns across 9 bases. The CDR3 runs 17 residues. With V trimmed by 5 bases and J by 10 bases, 17 bases remained unmatched. The V gene's germline CDR1 is MDHEN and CDR2 SYDVKM. CDR3 nucleotide sequence: TGTGCCAGCAGTCCCTGGGTAGCGGGAGTTAGCGCCGAGGAGCTGTTTTTT. Amino acid sequence: CASSPWVAGVSAEELFF.

As for this clonotype: This clone may be a read error of a much larger clone one base away. The chain combines TRBV20-1 with TRBJ2-7; D ambiguous. The length of the CDR3 is 14 residues. V lost 0 bases and J lost 2, with 11 bases in between. Germline V gene data show CDR1 as DFQATT and CDR2 as SNEGSKA (reference sequence). The chain's CDR3 is CSARDFRRTYEQYF. The DNA of the CDR3 is TGCAGTGCTAGAGATTTCCGCCGGACCTACGAGCAGTACTTC.

There are many counts of this clonotype. The gene calls are TRBV7-9 and TRBJ2-5; TRBD2 matches 10 bases. V was clipped by 3 bases and J by 4 bases; unmatched bases: 11. This CDR3 contains 17 residues. CDR1 SEHNR and CDR2 FQNEAQ come from the germline V gene (reference sequence). CDR3 nucleotides: TGTGCCAGCAGCTTCTCTAGCGGGAGAGAAAGAGGAGAGACCCAGTACTTC. It encodes CASSFSSGRERGETQYF.

The chain is built from TRBV12-3 or TRBV12-4 and TRBJ1-6; D gene ambiguous. The CDR3 is 15 amino acids. V was clipped by 2 bases and J by 6 bases, with 11 bases between them. DNA of the CDR3: TGTGCCAGCAGTTTAAATCTCGGTCTTAATTCACCCCTCCACTTT. Translating it yields CASSLNLGLNSPLHF.

The chain joins TRBV20-1 to TRBJ2-1; 10 positions match TRBD2. The trim removed 1 base at V and 0 bases at J, leaving 9 bases unmatched. CDR1 DFQATT and CDR2 SNEGSKA come from the germline V gene (reference sequence). The CDR3 is 18 residues long. CDR3 DNA: TGCAGTGCTAGAGTAGGGGAAACTAGCGGGATCTCCTACAATGAGCAGTTCTTC. Its translation is CSARVGETSGISYNEQFF.

This clonotype was counted at least ten times. The chain recombines TRBV11-3 with TRBJ2-1; the match to TRBD2 covers 10 bases. This CDR3 region has 15 residues. Losses at the gene ends were 4 bases for V and 2 bases for J; bases not matched to a gene: 2. Germline lookup yields CDR1 SGHNT and CDR2 YENEEA. DNA for the CDR3: TGTGCCAGCAGCTCAGGACTAGCGGCCTACAATGAGCAGTTCTTC. Protein: CASSSGLAAYNEQFF.

About this clonotype itself: Possible read error: a much larger clone is one base away. The chain employs TRBV6-5 and TRBJ2-7; D is uncertain. Per the germline V gene, CDR1 is MNHEY and CDR2 is SVGAGI. The CDR3 spans 13 residues. Trimming removed 0 bases from V and 3 bases from J, with 6 bases in between. CDR3 amino acids: CASSYSMDYEQYF. The CDR3 coding sequence is TGTGCCAGCAGTTACTCGATGGACTACGAGCAGTACTTC.

This clonotype was recorded many times. The chain uses TRBV28 and TRBJ1-2, with D possibly TRBD1 on 5 matching bases. Trimming pared 4 bases from V and 8 bases from J, leaving 17 bases between. The germline CDR1 and CDR2 sequences are MDHEN and SYDVKM. The CDR3 sequence is 14 residues long. The CDR3 spells CASSYRQSGRGYTF. CDR3 nucleotides: TGTGCCAGCAGTTATCGACAGTCGGGGCGGGGCTACACCTTC.

There are a few counts of this clonotype. The chain couples TRBV11-2 to TRBJ2-7; 12 bases are shared with TRBD2. Germline CDR1 is SGHAT and CDR2 is FQNNGV. The V segment lost 7 bases and the J segment 6 bases; nucleotides outside the gene matches: 16. The CDR3 loop spans 17 amino acids. The CDR3 DNA reads TGTGCCAGCACCGGACGGCTGGGACTAGCGGGTGCGGGCGAGCAGTACTTC. Amino acids: CASTGRLGLAGAGEQYF.

This chain uses TRBV5-6 with TRBJ2-4; perhaps TRBD2 as D (6 bases). The CDR3 extends over 15 amino acids. With 5 bases removed from V and 3 bases from J, the gap between germline ends came to 15 bases. Germline values: CDR1 SGHDT, CDR2 YYEEEE. The CDR3 bases are TGTGCCAGCAGTCCCGTAGGGGAGGTCAAAAACATTCAGTACTTC. This translates into CASSPVGEVKNIQYF.

This clonotype was counted a few times. The chain joins TRBV25-1 to TRBJ2-1; TRBD1 matches at 9 bases. V lost 5 bases and J lost 4; bases outside the gene matches: 9. The CDR3 sequence is 16 residues long. CDR1 and CDR2 (germline): MGHDK, SYGVNS. The chain's CDR3 is CASSYSGGTGYNEQFF. The CDR3 nucleotides read TGTGCCAGCAGTTACTCCGGGGGGACAGGGTACAATGAGCAGTTCTTC.

In this sample, this clonotype turned up many times. DNA of the CDR3: TGTGCCATCAGTGGGACTAGCGGGAGTCAGCAGTTCTTC. It specifies CAISGTSGSQQFF. This rearrangement joins TRBV10-3 to TRBJ2-1, with 13 bases matching TRBD2. The CDR3 runs 13 residues. With 4 bases clipped from V and 11 bases from J, the junction kept 2 bases outside the gene matches. Germline V lookup: CDR1 ENHRY, CDR2 SYGVKD.

In its sample, this clonotype was seen many times. The rearrangement links TRBV5-1 to TRBJ2-1, with TRBD1 as a possible D gene (5 bases). The CDR3 is made up of 15 amino acids. V was clipped by 2 bases and J by 6 bases, with 15 bases between them. CDR1 is SGHRS and CDR2 is YFSETQ in the germline V gene. CDR3 sequence: CASSFRASVRNEQFF. CDR3 nucleotide sequence: TGCGCCAGCAGCTTCAGGGCTTCTGTACGCAATGAGCAGTTCTTC.

There are many counts of this clonotype. The rearrangement joins TRBV2 to TRBJ1-1; possibly TRBD1 for D (5 bases). V dropped 3 bases and J dropped 3 bases, with 11 bases sitting between them. Germline CDR1 is SNHLY and CDR2 is FYNNEI. The CDR3 loop spans 14 amino acids. The CDR3 is CASSEQGADTEAFF. CDR3 in DNA: TGTGCCAGCAGTGAGCAGGGAGCAGACACTGAAGCTTTCTTT.

At least ten counts were recorded for this clonotype. The rearrangement uses TRBV6-1 and TRBJ2-7; either TRBD1 or TRBD2 may supply D (5 bases each). V lost 5 bases to trimming and J lost 4 bases, with 12 bases between them. This CDR3 has 13 amino acids. Germline V gives CDR1 MNHNS, CDR2 SASEGT. CDR3 protein: CASSRGDGYEQYF. CDR3 DNA: TGTGCCAGCAGTAGAGGGGACGGGTACGAGCAGTACTTC.

This clonotype came up a few times. The DNA for the CDR3 is TGTGCCAGCAGCCTACCGGGACTAGCGGGAGGGAGCTCCTACAATGAGCAGTTCTTC. Translation: CASSLPGLAGGSSYNEQFF. The V call is TRBV7-6, the J call TRBJ2-1; 16 nucleotides match TRBD2. CDR1 is SGHVS and CDR2 is FNYEAQ in the germline V gene. The CDR3 is 19 residues long. Losses at the gene ends were 5 bases for V and 0 bases for J; bases not matched to a gene: 7. Full variable domain (missing parts from reference TRBV7-6 and TRBJ2-1): GAGVSQSPRYKVTKRGQDVALRCDPISGHVSLYWYRQALGQGPEFLTYFNYEAQQDKSGLPNDRFSAERPEGSISTLTIQRTEQRDSAMYRCASSLPGLAGGSSYNEQFFGPGTRLTVL.

This clonotype was observed many times. CDR3 loop: CASSPGWTEAFF. The CDR3, as DNA: TGTGCCAGCAGCCCCGGTTGGACTGAAGCTTTCTTT. The chain carries TRBV11-2 and TRBJ1-1; D ambiguous. The V end was cut by 5 bases, the J end by 5 bases, with 9 bases between. Germline V lookup: CDR1 SGHAT, CDR2 FQNNGV. CDR3 size: 12 residues.

This clonotype was counted ten times or more. The chain recombines TRBV7-9 with TRBJ2-1, with D uncertain. Germline values: CDR1 SEHNR, CDR2 FQNEAQ (reference sequence). The CDR3 loop spans 13 amino acids. V was trimmed by 3 bases and J by 12 bases, leaving 15 bases between them. DNA of the CDR3: TGTGCCAGCAGCTTGGCACTTGGGGTGCGGCAGTTCTTC. It specifies CASSLALGVRQFF.

The rearrangement joins TRBV4-3 to TRBJ2-7; 11 bases fit TRBD2. Looked up from germline, CDR1 is LGHNA and CDR2 is YSLEER. The CDR3 extends over 18 amino acids. The trim removed 0 bases at V and 2 bases at J, leaving 9 bases unmatched. For the CDR3, the DNA is TGCGCCAGCAGCCAAGATGTAGCGGGAGGGCTTCTCACCTACGAGCAGTACTTC. Its translation: CASSQDVAGGLLTYEQYF.

CDR3: CATSRTDRGLTGELFF. The CDR3 nucleotides read TGTGCCACCAGCAGAACGGACAGGGGTTTAACCGGGGAGCTGTTTTTT. The J gene is TRBJ2-2, the V gene TRBV15; 9 bases agree with TRBD1. The CDR3 covers 16 residues. V was pared by 2 bases and J by 5 bases, with 6 bases of the junction left unmatched. Germline V CDR1 and CDR2: LNHNV, YYDKDF (reference sequence).

This chain links TRBV5-1 with TRBJ2-3, with 9 nucleotides matching TRBD2. The ends lost 4 bases at V and 1 base at J; junction bases unmatched: 7. The CDR3 sequence is 16 residues long. Germline lookup yields CDR1 SGHRS and CDR2 YFSETQ. The CDR3 DNA is TGCGCCAGCAGCGACGACCGGACTAGCGGCACAGATACGCAGTATTTT. Translated: CASSDDRTSGTDTQYF. The whole variable domain, filled in from reference TRBV5-1 and TRBJ2-3, reads KAGVTQTPRYLIKTRGQQVTLSCSPISGHRSVSWYQQTPGQGLQFLFEYFSETQRNKGNFPGRFSGRQFSNSRSEMNVSTLELGDSALYLCASSDDRTSGTDTQYFGPGTRLTVL.

J is TRBJ1-1 and V is TRBV6-1; no definite D call. The CDR3 is 15 residues long. Trimming removed 6 bases at V and 1 base at J, with 15 bases between. CDR1 is MNHNS, CDR2 SASEGT, per germline. The DNA for the CDR3 is TGTGCCAGCAGCCGCAGCAGTGTCCGGAACACTGAAGCTTTCTTT. Protein product: CASSRSSVRNTEAFF.

V and J are TRBV12-5 and TRBJ1-5; D unresolved. This CDR3 region has 11 residues. Deletions cut 5 bases from V and 5 bases from J, with 4 bases between. The germline V gene has CDR1 LGHNT and CDR2 FRNRAP. CDR3 amino acids: CASGVDQPQHF. As DNA, the CDR3 is TGTGCTAGTGGTGTGGATCAGCCCCAGCATTTT. Based on the CDR3 plus reference TRBV12-5 and TRBJ1-5, the full variable domain is DARVTQTPRHKVTEMGQEVTMRCQPILGHNTVFWYRQTMMQGLELLAYFRNRAPLDDSGMPKDRFSAEMPDATLATLKIQPSEPRDSAVYFCASGVDQPQHFGDGTRLSIL.

This clonotype was seen repeatedly, ten times or more. The chain joins TRBV28 to TRBJ2-3, with 14 bases that match TRBD2. Trimming cost V 3 bases and J 3 bases; bases outside gene matches: 20. From germline, CDR1 is MDHEN and CDR2 SYDVKM. This CDR3 is 22 amino acids long. The CDR3 bases are TGTGCCAGCAGTTTCGGACCCAGACAGGGCGGGACTAGCGGGAGTGAGACAGATACGCAGTATTTT. Translating it yields CASSFGPRQGGTSGSETDTQYF. Combining the CDR3 with reference TRBV28 and TRBJ2-3 gives the whole variable domain DVKVTQSSRYLVKRTGEKVFLECVQDMDHENMFWYRQDPGLGLRLIYFSYDVKMKEKGDIPEGYSVSREKKERFSLILESASTNQTSMYLCASSFGPRQGGTSGSETDTQYFGPGTRLTVL.